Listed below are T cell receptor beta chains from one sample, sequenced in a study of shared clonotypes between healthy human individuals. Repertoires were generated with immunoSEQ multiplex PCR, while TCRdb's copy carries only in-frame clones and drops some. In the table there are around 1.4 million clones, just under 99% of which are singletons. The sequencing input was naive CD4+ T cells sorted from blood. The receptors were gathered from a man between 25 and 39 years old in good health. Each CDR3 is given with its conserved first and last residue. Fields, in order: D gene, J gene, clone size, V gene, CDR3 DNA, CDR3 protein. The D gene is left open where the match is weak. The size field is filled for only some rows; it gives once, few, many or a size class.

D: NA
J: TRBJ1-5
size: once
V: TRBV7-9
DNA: TGTGCCAGCAGCTTAGGACAGTATAGCAATCAGCCCCAGCATTTT
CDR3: CASSLGQYSNQPQHF

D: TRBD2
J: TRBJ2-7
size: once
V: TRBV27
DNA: TGTGCCAGCAGTTTTCGGGCCCGACTAGCGGGCTCCTACGAGCAGTACTTC
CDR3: CASSFRARLAGSYEQYF

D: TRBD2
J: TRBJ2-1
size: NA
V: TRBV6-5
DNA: TGTGCCAGCAGTAGCTTAGGCGGGAGGGAATTCTTC
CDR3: CASSSLGGREFF

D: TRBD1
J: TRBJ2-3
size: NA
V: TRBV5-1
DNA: TGCGCCAGCAGCGCGACAGGGGCACGCACAGATACGCAGTATTTT
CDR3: CASSATGARTDTQYF

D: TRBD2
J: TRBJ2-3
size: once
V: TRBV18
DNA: TGTGCCAGCTTCTTACTAGCGGGCACAGATACGCAGTATTTT
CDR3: CASFLLAGTDTQYF

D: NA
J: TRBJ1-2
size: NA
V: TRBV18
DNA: TGTGCCAGCTCCCCTCGCGGGGCGGGGGATAGCTATGGCTACACCTTC
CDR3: CASSPRGAGDSYGYTF

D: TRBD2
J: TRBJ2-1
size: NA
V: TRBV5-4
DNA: TGTGCCAGCAGCTCTTCAAGCGGGAGCTCCTACAATGAGCAGTTCTTC
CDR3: CASSSSSGSSYNEQFF

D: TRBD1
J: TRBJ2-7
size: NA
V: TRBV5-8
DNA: TGTGCCAGCAGCTTGTTTACAGGGGGGACCTCCTACGAGCAGTACTTC
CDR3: CASSLFTGGTSYEQYF

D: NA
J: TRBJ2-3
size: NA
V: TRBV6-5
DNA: TGTGCCAGCACCTTGGACAGCACAGATACGCAGTATTTT
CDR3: CASTLDSTDTQYF

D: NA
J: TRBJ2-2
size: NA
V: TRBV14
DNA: TGTGCCAGCAGCCAACACTTCGGAGGGGGCGGCGACGACACCGGGGAGCTGTTTTTT
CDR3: CASSQHFGGGGDDTGELFF

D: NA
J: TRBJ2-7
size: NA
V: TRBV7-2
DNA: TGTGCCAGCAGCTTAAGAGAGGGCGGCTACGAGCAGTACTTC
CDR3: CASSLREGGYEQYF

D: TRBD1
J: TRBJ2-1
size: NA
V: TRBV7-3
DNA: TGTGCCAGCAGCTCCCCTGTACTAGGGGGCTTGGATGAGCAGTTCTTC
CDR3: CASSSPVLGGLDEQFF

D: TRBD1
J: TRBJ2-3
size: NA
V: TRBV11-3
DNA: TGTGCCAGCAGACCCGGACAGGGGGAAACAGATACGCAGTATTTT
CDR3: CASRPGQGETDTQYF

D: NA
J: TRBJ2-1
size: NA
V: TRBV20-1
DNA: TGCAGTGCTAGGGGGACGTCTCAGTTCTTC
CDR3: CSARGTSQFF

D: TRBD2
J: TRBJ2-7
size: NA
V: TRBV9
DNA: TGTGCCAGCAGCGTAGTGCGGGAGGACCTCTACGAGCAGTACTTC
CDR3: CASSVVREDLYEQYF

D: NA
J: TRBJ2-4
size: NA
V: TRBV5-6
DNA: TGTGCCAGCAGCTTGGATCGGTTAGCCAAAAACATTCAGTACTTC
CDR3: CASSLDRLAKNIQYF

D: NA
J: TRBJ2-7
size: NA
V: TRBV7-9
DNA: TGTGCCAGCAGCCCCAACAGGGTACCCTCTCTGTGGGAGCAGTACTTC
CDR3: CASSPNRVPSLWEQYF

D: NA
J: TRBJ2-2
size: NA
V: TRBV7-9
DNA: TGTGCCAGCAGCCCCCAGGGGCACGGGGAGCTGTTTTTT
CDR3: CASSPQGHGELFF

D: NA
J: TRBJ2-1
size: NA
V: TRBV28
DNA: TGTGCCAGCAGGGAGTTTGATGAGCAGTTCTTC
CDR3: CASREFDEQFF

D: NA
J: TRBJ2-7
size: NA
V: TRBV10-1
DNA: TGCGCCAGCAGTGTACGGGGACTGGGGACCTACGAGCAGTACTTC
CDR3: CASSVRGLGTYEQYF

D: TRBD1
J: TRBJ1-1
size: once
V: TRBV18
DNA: TGTGCCAGCTCACCCACCGGGACAGGGGTCATGAACACTGAAGCTTTCTTT
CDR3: CASSPTGTGVMNTEAFF

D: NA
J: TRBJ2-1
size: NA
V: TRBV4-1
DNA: TGCGCCAGCAGCCAATACCTGTACAATGAGCAGTTCTTC
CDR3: CASSQYLYNEQFF

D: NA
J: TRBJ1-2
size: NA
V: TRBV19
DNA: TGTGCCAGTAGTACTAGCAGGAAAAGCACTAACTATGGCTACACCTTC
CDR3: CASSTSRKSTNYGYTF

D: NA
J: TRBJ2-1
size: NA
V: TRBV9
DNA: TGTGCCAGCACGAGAATAGGGGTGGGTGAGCAGTTCTTC
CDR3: CASTRIGVGEQFF

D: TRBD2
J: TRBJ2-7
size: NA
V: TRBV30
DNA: TGTGCCTGGAACGAGCAGCGCGGGAGGGCCAATGGCTACGAGCAGTACTTC
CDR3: CAWNEQRGRANGYEQYF

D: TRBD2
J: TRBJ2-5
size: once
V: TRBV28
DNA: TGTGCCAGCACCGAGAGCGGGAGGTATAGAAAGACCCAGTACTTC
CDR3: CASTESGRYRKTQYF

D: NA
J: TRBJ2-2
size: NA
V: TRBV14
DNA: TGTGCCAGCAGTCTCGTTAGGGCCGGGGAGCTGTTTTTT
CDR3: CASSLVRAGELFF

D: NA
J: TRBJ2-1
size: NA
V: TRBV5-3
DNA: TGTGCCAGAAGCTATTACAATGAGCAGTTCTTC
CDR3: CARSYYNEQFF

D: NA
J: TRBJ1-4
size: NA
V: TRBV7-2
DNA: TGTGCCAGCAGCCCAGCGTCGGGGCTTTCAACTAATGAAAAACTGTTTTTT
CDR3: CASSPASGLSTNEKLFF

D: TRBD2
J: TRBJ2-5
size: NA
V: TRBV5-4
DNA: TGTGCCAGCAGTACCGCCGGGAGGGCCGCCCAAGAGACCCAGTACTTC
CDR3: CASSTAGRAAQETQYF